This entry features one T cell receptor beta chain sequence. Its antigen is unknown. The sample belongs to a study of primary melanoma T cells and metastatic recurrence. Overall study results and limits: Combined with tumor thickness, T-cell fraction reportedly beat other histopathological additions.

This table comes from immunoSEQ multiplex PCR, and its TCRdb copy is limited to in-frame clones, with some not included. The sample yields 320 or so clones, about 87% seen once. CDR3 length equals 15 residues. Germline values: CDR1 SSHAT, CDR2 FNYEAQ (reference sequence). Trimming left V 3 bases short and J 3 bases short, with 14 bases between. The source of this sequence is a human donor with melanoma. Sequenced material: melanoma tumor tissue. V usage is TRBV7-7 and J usage is TRBJ1-1; D is ambiguous. This chain's CDR3 is CASSFNAGSDTEAFF. CDR3 sequence (DNA): TGTGCCAGCAGCTTTAACGCGGGCAGCGACACTGAAGCTTTCTTT.